The rows below give T cell receptor beta chains drawn from one sample of a study of blood T cell repertoires in COVID-19. Generated by immunoSEQ multiplex PCR, the TCRdb table keeps only in-frame clones and is missing some. The sample has 150,000 or so clones; roughly 78% are singletons. Specimen: peripheral blood. Source of these receptors: a man older than 75 with acute or convalescent COVID-19. Each CDR3 is given with its conserved first and last residue. Some rows mark clone size as missing; the rest say once, few, many or name a class of expanded clone.

clone_size,v_call,cdr3_aa
once,TRBV30,CAWGTGYGYTF
NA,TRBV11-2,CASSQTGQGALGYTF
NA,TRBV10-3,CAISEYSSYNEQFF
few,TRBV18,CASSLREGNTEAFF
NA,TRBV27,CASSLELAGVASNEQFF
once,TRBV18,CASSPQGQGNEKLFF
once,TRBV11-3,CASSLAVRNSPLHF
NA,TRBV4-1,CASSLYEPGQGAGTQYF
NA,TRBV9,CASSVAPGGFGGGTEAFF
NA,TRBV12-3/TRBV12-4,CASSLYRGTGYTF
NA,TRBV6-2/TRBV6-3,CASSSYLAGSSTDTQYF
once,TRBV19,CASSIDQAGGREQYF
NA,TRBV7-9,CASSVGQGGYEQYF
NA,TRBV29-1,CSVDHSPYTEAFF
NA,TRBV5-5,CASSPGQGFTDTQYF
many,TRBV7-2,CASSTIDTIYF
NA,TRBV21-1,CASSKLGQGADEQFF
NA,TRBV19,CASSIQGGSSEAFF
NA,TRBV6-2/TRBV6-3,CASSYRPRANYGYTF
NA,TRBV9,CASSPPSDTQYF
NA,TRBV11-3,CASSLGPRTQYF
NA,TRBV5-1,CASSLEADRGYTF
NA,TRBV6-2/TRBV6-3,CASSDGTVNYGYTF
NA,TRBV6-8,CASSYSGLGEYF
NA,TRBV30,CAWSGLSESNYGYTF
NA,TRBV5-4,CASSSQGVDNQPQHF
NA,TRBV5-1,CASSNRGGGANVLTF
many,TRBV12-3/TRBV12-4,CASLFGSDYGYTF
NA,TRBV5-1,CASSSLAGGLQETQYF
NA,TRBV11-2,CASSLDRGVTGELFF
NA,TRBV7-9,CASSRTGEETQYF
NA,TRBV7-9,CASSLGTGDLTVGYTF
NA,TRBV11-3,CASSPGQGFWDTQYF
NA,TRBV27,CASSPLPGGPGELFF
NA,TRBV6-5,CASSTERQGRRGYTF
NA,TRBV6-2/TRBV6-3,CASSSGTASGANVLTF
NA,TRBV15,CATSRPSETQYF
once,TRBV7-2,CASSELGGYGYTF
few,TRBV11-3,CASSLEASGAYEQYF
NA,TRBV3-1/TRBV3-2,CASSGQGLNQPQHF
NA,TRBV28,CASKGQVGNEQFF
NA,TRBV11-2,CASSLGRGGYNEQFF
few,TRBV7-9,CASSPGQGGTRPQHF
NA,TRBV11-3,CASSLRAGNTGELFF
NA,TRBV4-3,CASSQEGTGTRSNQPQHF
NA,TRBV5-1,CASSAIPSGGRDTQYF
few,TRBV6-5,CASSIGQGYGYTF
NA,TRBV7-6,CASSLATGALGSPLHF